Listed here is a single T cell receptor (beta chain). The sample originates from a study of T cell changes during pregnancy in multiple sclerosis. There are 15 residues in the CDR3. Germline assignment: CDR1 SGHTA and CDR2 FQGTGA. The ends lost 6 bases at V and 7 bases at J; junction bases unmatched: 11. Profiled with immunoSEQ multiplex PCR; TCRdb holds only in-frame clones, not every one. The sample lists about 60,000 clones; more than 85% were seen once. This specimen consisted of peripheral blood, obtained before pregnancy. The chain joins TRBV7-3 to TRBJ2-3; 9 nucleotides match TRBD1. This sequence was found in a female donor with multiple sclerosis, enrolled in a pregnancy study. The CDR3 region has the DNA TGTGCCAGCAGAGACCAGGGACAGGGAGGACATACGCAGTATTTT. Translation gives CASRDQGQGGHTQYF.